The 12 T cell receptor beta chains below were found in one sample sequenced in a study of shared clonotypes between healthy human individuals. The method was immunoSEQ multiplex PCR; TCRdb's version includes in-frame clones alone and lacks a portion of them. The sample has around 440,000 clones; around 77% are singletons. Sequences were obtained from PBMCs. These receptors were obtained from a woman between 35 and 50 years old in good health. Some clones in this sample may be carry-over from other donors' samples.

This rearrangement joins TRBV18 to TRBJ1-5; D is uncertain. CDR1 is KGHSH, CDR2 LQKENI, per germline. V dropped 3 bases and J dropped 4 bases, with 10 bases sitting between them. The CDR3 has 14 amino acids. The CDR3 DNA reads TGTGCCAGCTCACCTTTGGACCTAAATCAGCCCCAGCATTTT. Encoded protein: CASSPLDLNQPQHF.

This rearrangement joins TRBV9 to TRBJ2-3, with D perhaps matching TRBD2 (6 bases). V lost 4 bases, J lost 6 bases, and 15 bases lay in between. The CDR3 has 14 amino acids. CDR1 and CDR2 from the germline V gene are SGDLS and YYNGEE. CDR3 nucleotide sequence: TGTGCCAGCAGCATCGGACTAACCCTTGATACGCAGTATTTT. Encoded protein: CASSIGLTLDTQYF.

This clone was seen more than once but under ten times. The chain joins TRBV11-3 to TRBJ2-1; TRBD2 matches 7 bases. From germline, CDR1 is SGHNT and CDR2 YENEEA. This CDR3 is built from 15 residues. With 5 bases clipped from V and 3 bases from J, the junction kept 7 bases outside the gene matches. The chain's CDR3 is CASSEEASGYNEQFF. DNA of the CDR3: TGTGCCAGCAGCGAAGAGGCTAGCGGCTACAATGAGCAGTTCTTC.

V and J are TRBV18 and TRBJ1-2; a possible D gene is TRBD1 (6 bases). CDR1 and CDR2 (germline): KGHSH, LQKENI. The ends were cut back, 1 base at V and 10 bases at J, with 19 bases in the middle. This CDR3 spans 15 amino acids. CDR3 loop: CASSPQTNRGTFYTF. The CDR3 nucleotides read TGTGCCAGCTCACCACAAACTAATAGGGGGACTTTCTACACCTTC.

The chain uses TRBV29-1 and TRBJ2-7, with D tentatively TRBD1 or TRBD2 (5 bases each). This CDR3 is 11 amino acids long. Trimming shortened V by 7 bases and J by 6 bases, and 13 bases separated the two germline ends. Germline V lookup: CDR1 SQVTM, CDR2 ANQGSEA. The CDR3 DNA follows: TGCAGCGGCGGACTTGGGGGCGAGCAGTACTTC. As protein: CSGGLGGEQYF.

CDR3 residues: CASSERGLSNQPQHF. For the CDR3, the DNA is TGCGCCAGCAGTGAAAGGGGTTTGAGCAATCAGCCCCAGCATTTT. This rearrangement joins TRBV10-2 to TRBJ1-5; D perhaps matches TRBD1 (5 bases). V gave up 3 bases and J gave up 1 base, with 10 bases separating them. Germline V gene sequence: CDR1 WSHSY, CDR2 SAAADI. This CDR3 region has 15 residues.

The chain links TRBV5-4 to TRBJ2-7, with TRBD2 identical over 8 bases. The CDR3 extends over 15 amino acids. CDR1 and CDR2 from the germline V gene are SGHNT and YYREEE (reference sequence). J lost 7 bases, V lost 1 base, and 10 bases had no gene match. The CDR3: CASSLLTGRAGEQYF. The CDR3 DNA follows: TGTGCCAGCAGCTTGCTCACCGGGAGGGCCGGAGAGCAGTACTTC.

Points on this clone: Only one base separates this from a far larger clonotype, so it likely reflects a read error. The CDR3 does not close with the conserved phenylalanine or tryptophan, likely indicating a read error. V usage is TRBV27 and J usage is TRBJ1-5; D remains unclear. The length of the CDR3 is 13 residues. Trimming took off 6 bases at V and 5 bases at J, with 11 bases between the two ends. Germline assignment: CDR1 MNHEY and CDR2 SMNVEV (reference sequence). CDR3 in DNA: TGTGCCAGCAGCTCTCGCCGGGATCAGCCCCAGCATCTT. As protein: CASSSRRDQPQHL.

The chain is built from TRBV5-1 and TRBJ2-3; 7 bases align to TRBD2. This CDR3 is built from 15 residues. With 0 bases clipped from V and 4 bases from J, the junction kept 5 bases outside the gene matches. The germline V gene has CDR1 SGHRS and CDR2 YFSETQ. The CDR3 DNA follows: TGCGCCAGCAGCTTGGGATCTAGCGGAGCAGATACGCAGTATTTT. This translates into CASSLGSSGADTQYF.

The chain is built from TRBV7-2 and TRBJ1-2, with TRBD1 identical over 7 bases. Germline CDR1 is SGHTA and CDR2 is FQGNSA. V lost 1 base to trimming and J lost 7 bases; unmatched junction nucleotides: 6. CDR3 size: 14 residues. For the CDR3, the DNA is TGTGCCAGCAGCTTAGTCACAGGGGAACGTGGCTACACCTTC. It is translated as CASSLVTGERGYTF. Complete variable domain (other parts from reference TRBV7-2 and TRBJ1-2): GAGVSQSPSNKVTEKGKDVELRCDPISGHTALYWYRQSLGQGLEFLIYFQGNSAPDKSGLPSDRFSAERTGGSVSTLTIQRTQQEDSAVYLCASSLVTGERGYTFGSGTRLTVV.

About this clone: The same CDR3 arises from other DNA sequences in this sample as well. The chain couples TRBV5-1 to TRBJ2-7; D is unresolved. CDR1 and CDR2 from the germline V gene are SGHRS and YFSETQ. V shed 2 bases and J shed 2 bases, with 8 bases lying between them. The length of the CDR3 is 13 residues. CDR3 protein: CASSFGSPYEQYF. CDR3 in DNA: TGCGCCAGCAGCTTCGGCAGTCCCTACGAGCAGTACTTC.

The CDR3 nucleotides are TGTGCCAGCAGTTTATACCCCGGGACAGGGTCGTACGAGCAGTACTTC. Translating it yields CASSLYPGTGSYEQYF. The chain employs TRBV27 and TRBJ2-7, with 9 bases fitting TRBD1. Germline lookup yields CDR1 MNHEY and CDR2 SMNVEV (reference sequence). V was pared by 1 base and J by 4 bases, with 8 bases of the junction left unmatched. The CDR3 loop spans 16 amino acids.